One sample yielded the 14 T cell receptor beta chains listed below, sequenced in a study of blood T cell repertoires in COVID-19. Clones were sequenced by immunoSEQ multiplex PCR, and TCRdb holds only the in-frame ones, with some missing. This sample has hundreds of thousands of clones; 85% to 90% occur once, and the top ten carry around 2%. The sequencing input was PBMCs or T cells enriched from blood (not recorded which). These receptors were obtained from a woman aged 55 to 70 in a cohort exposed to, infected with or recovered from COVID-19 (not recorded which).

This chain links TRBV5-1 with TRBJ1-4; D remains unclear. From germline, CDR1 is SGHRS and CDR2 YFSETQ. The CDR3 has 15 amino acids. V was pared by 0 bases and J by 3 bases, with 9 bases between. The CDR3 nucleotides are TGCGCCAGCAGCTTGGATCGGCAGGCTAATGAAAAACTGTTTTTT. This encodes CASSLDRQANEKLFF.

The chain employs TRBV29-1 and TRBJ1-5; TRBD1 agrees at 8 bases. In germline, CDR1 is SQVTM, CDR2 ANQGSEA. After removal of 5 bases from V and 2 bases from J, the junction contained 2 bases not matched to a gene. This CDR3 has 13 amino acids. The CDR3 DNA reads as TGCAGCGTTTCGGGACAGGGCAATCAGCCCCAGCATTTT. This gives the protein CSVSGQGNQPQHF. Using reference TRBV29-1 and TRBJ1-5 for the parts outside the CDR3, the full variable domain is SAVISQKPSRDICQRGTSLTIQCQVDSQVTMMFWYRQQPGQSLTLIATANQGSEATYESGFVIDKFPISRPNLTFSTLTVSNMSPEDSSIYLCSVSGQGNQPQHFGDGTRLSIL.

The chain carries TRBV7-9 and TRBJ1-1; D not resolved. The CDR3 spans 13 residues. Germline loops: CDR1 SEHNR, CDR2 FQNEAQ (reference sequence). V was clipped by 5 bases and J by 3 bases, with 10 bases between them. The CDR3 protein is CASSPRMDTEAFF. CDR3 DNA sequence: TGTGCCAGCAGCCCCAGGATGGACACTGAAGCTTTCTTT.

The V and J genes are TRBV4-3 and TRBJ2-3, with a weak D call TRBD2 (6 bases). Germline values: CDR1 LGHNA, CDR2 YSLEER. This CDR3 has 16 amino acids. V was trimmed by 0 bases and J by 3 bases, leaving 13 bases between them. The CDR3 protein is CASSQDRRLETDTQYF. The CDR3 nucleotides read TGCGCCAGCAGCCAAGATCGACGACTAGAAACAGATACGCAGTATTTT.

The rearrangement links TRBV12-5 to TRBJ2-3; 11 bases line up with TRBD2. Germline assignment: CDR1 LGHNT and CDR2 FRNRAP. V shed 8 bases and J 6 bases; nucleotides not matched to a gene: 4. CDR3 size: 13 residues. CDR3 sequence (DNA): TGTGCTAGTAGAGGGACTAGCGGCGATACGCAGTATTTT. It yields the protein CASRGTSGDTQYF.

Comment on this clone: The same CDR3 arises from other DNA sequences in this sample as well. The V call is TRBV13, the J call TRBJ2-5; 10 nucleotides align to TRBD2. The length of the CDR3 is 16 residues. CDR1 and CDR2 (germline): PRHDT, FYEKMQ (reference sequence). V lost 0 bases to trimming and J lost 1 base; unmatched junction nucleotides: 2. CDR3 bases: TGTGCCAGCAGCTTAGGACGGACTAGCGGCCAAGAGACCCAGTACTTC. Translating gives CASSLGRTSGQETQYF.

The gene calls are TRBV2 and TRBJ1-4; 7 bases map to TRBD1. Germline assignment: CDR1 SNHLY and CDR2 FYNNEI. CDR3 length: 15 residues. J was trimmed by 3 bases and V by 6 bases; bases with no gene match: 7. The CDR3 DNA is TGTGCCAGCAGGCCCACAGGGGTAGCTAATGAAAAACTGTTTTTT. Residues: CASRPTGVANEKLFF.

This chain's CDR3 is CASSGQIYNSPLHF. DNA for the CDR3: TGTGCCAGCAGTGGACAGATATATAATTCACCCCTCCACTTT. This sequence joins TRBV2 and TRBJ1-6, with D perhaps matching TRBD1 (5 bases). Trimming shortened V by 4 bases and J by 4 bases, and 8 bases separated the two germline ends. The length of the CDR3 is 14 residues. Per the germline V gene, CDR1 is SNHLY and CDR2 is FYNNEI.

This chain links TRBV29-1 with TRBJ1-1, with D perhaps matching TRBD1 (5 bases). Germline loops: CDR1 SQVTM, CDR2 ANQGSEA. The V and J ends lost 4 bases and 0 bases respectively, with 9 bases between them. The CDR3 has 13 residues. DNA for the CDR3: TGCAGCGTTGTTAGGGGATTGAACACTGAAGCTTTCTTT. Translating gives CSVVRGLNTEAFF. The variable domain in full, with the rest retrieved from reference TRBV29-1 and TRBJ1-1, is SAVISQKPSRDICQRGTSLTIQCQVDSQVTMMFWYRQQPGQSLTLIATANQGSEATYESGFVIDKFPISRPNLTFSTLTVSNMSPEDSSIYLCSVVRGLNTEAFFGQGTRLTVV.

For this clone: The sample holds other DNA sequences that translate to the same CDR3. The chain uses TRBV6-5 and TRBJ2-7; the D is unclear. Looked up from germline, CDR1 is MNHEY and CDR2 is SVGAGI. The V end was cut by 3 bases, the J end by 1 base, with 7 bases between. The CDR3 spans 13 residues. The CDR3: CASSYGQSYEQYF. The CDR3 coding sequence is TGTGCCAGCAGTTATGGGCAATCCTACGAGCAGTACTTC.

The chain combines TRBV6-4 with TRBJ2-1, with 9 nucleotides matching TRBD2. This CDR3 comprises 16 residues. Germline trimming cut 1 base from V and 4 bases from J; bases unmatched to any gene: 5. Germline CDR1 is MRHNA and CDR2 is SNTAGT. The CDR3 here is CASSDYSSGAYNEQFF. The CDR3 DNA reads as TGTGCCAGCAGTGACTATTCTAGCGGGGCTTACAATGAGCAGTTCTTC.

The rearrangement uses TRBV7-2 and TRBJ2-7, with a tentative D call TRBD2 (7 bases). Germline V gives CDR1 SGHTA, CDR2 FQGNSA. The CDR3 sequence is 16 residues long. With 1 base removed from V and 3 bases from J, the gap between germline ends came to 16 bases. DNA of the CDR3: TGTGCCAGCAGCTTAGGAGGGGGGGGCCCTCTCTACGAGCAGTACTTC. The encoded protein is CASSLGGGGPLYEQYF.

The chain joins TRBV4-2 to TRBJ2-7, with D perhaps matching TRBD1 (5 bases). CDR3 length: 15 residues. The V gene lost 0 bases and the J gene lost 4 bases, with 13 bases spanning the gap. Looked up from germline, CDR1 is LGHNA and CDR2 is YNFKEQ. The CDR3 sequence: CASSQEGAPQYEQYF. CDR3 DNA: TGTGCCAGCAGCCAAGAAGGGGCTCCCCAATACGAGCAGTACTTC.

The genes are TRBV7-2 and TRBJ2-7, with a tentative D call TRBD1 (6 bases). This CDR3 region has 13 residues. V lost 5 bases and J lost 6, with 14 bases in between. Germline values: CDR1 SGHTA, CDR2 FQGNSA. The CDR3 coding sequence is TGTGCCAGCAGCAACGGACAGTCTCCCGAGCAGTACTTC. This codes for CASSNGQSPEQYF.